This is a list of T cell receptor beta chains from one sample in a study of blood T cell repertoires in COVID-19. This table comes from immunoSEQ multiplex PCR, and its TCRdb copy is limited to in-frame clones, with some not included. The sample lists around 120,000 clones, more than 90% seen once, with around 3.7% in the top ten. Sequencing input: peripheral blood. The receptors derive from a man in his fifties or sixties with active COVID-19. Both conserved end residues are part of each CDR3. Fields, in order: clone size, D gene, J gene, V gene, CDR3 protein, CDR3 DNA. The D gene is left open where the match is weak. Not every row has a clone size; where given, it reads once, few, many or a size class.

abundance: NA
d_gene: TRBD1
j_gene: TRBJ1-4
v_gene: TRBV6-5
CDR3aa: CASSRDREKLFF
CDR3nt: TGTGCCAGCAGCCGGGACAGGGAAAAACTGTTTTTT

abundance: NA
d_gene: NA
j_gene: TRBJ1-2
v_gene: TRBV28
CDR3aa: CASSLSGAFGYTF
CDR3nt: TGTGCCAGCAGTTTAAGTGGGGCATTTGGCTACACCTTC

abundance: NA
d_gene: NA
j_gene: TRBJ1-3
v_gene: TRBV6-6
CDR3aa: CASRWTFGQSGNTIYF
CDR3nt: TGTGCCAGCAGATGGACATTCGGACAGTCTGGAAACACCATATATTTT

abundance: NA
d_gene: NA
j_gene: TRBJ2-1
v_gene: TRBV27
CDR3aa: CASSFGWEQFF
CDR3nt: TGTGCCAGCAGTTTCGGTTGGGAGCAGTTCTTC

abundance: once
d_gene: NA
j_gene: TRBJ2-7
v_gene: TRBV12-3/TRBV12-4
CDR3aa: CASSLDSFYEQYF
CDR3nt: TGTGCCAGCAGTTTGGACTCCTTCTACGAGCAGTACTTC

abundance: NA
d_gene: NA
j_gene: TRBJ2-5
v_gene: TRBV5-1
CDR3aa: CASSSNRVQETQYF
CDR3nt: TGCGCCAGCAGCTCGAACAGGGTCCAAGAGACCCAGTACTTC

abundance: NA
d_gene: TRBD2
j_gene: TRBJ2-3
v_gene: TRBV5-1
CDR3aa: CASSLTGGDTQYF
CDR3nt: TGCGCCAGCAGCTTAACGGGGGGAGATACGCAGTATTTT

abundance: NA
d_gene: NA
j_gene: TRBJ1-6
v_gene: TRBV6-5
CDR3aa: CASAQHRSSPLHF
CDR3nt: TGTGCCAGCGCCCAGCATAGGAGTTCACCCCTCCACTTT

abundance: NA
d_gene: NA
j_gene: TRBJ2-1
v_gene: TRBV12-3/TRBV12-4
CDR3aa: CASRGLALNEQFF
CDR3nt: TGTGCCAGCAGAGGGCTAGCTCTTAATGAGCAGTTCTTC

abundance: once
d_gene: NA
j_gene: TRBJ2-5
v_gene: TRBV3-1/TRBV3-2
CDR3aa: CASSLNSETQYF
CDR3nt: TGTGCCAGCAGCCTCAACAGCGAGACCCAGTACTTC

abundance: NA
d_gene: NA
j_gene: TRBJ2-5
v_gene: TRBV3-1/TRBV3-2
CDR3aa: CASSHRETQYF
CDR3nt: TGTGCCAGCAGCCACCGGGAGACCCAGTACTTC